The 27 T cell receptor beta chains in this list originate from one sample, sequenced in a study of cytomegalovirus exposure and HLA in healthy donors. 13 Jbeta primers and 60 Vbeta primers were used for the PCR. TCRdb's table, derived via immunoSEQ multiplex PCR, lists solely in-frame clones and lacks some. The sample records over 45,000 clones, around 82% being singletons. Material for sequencing was PBMCs. Receptor source: a female donor in good health and CMV-seronegative.

This clone appeared a few times. The rearrangement links TRBV18 to TRBJ1-1, with 9 bases aligning to TRBD1. Trimming at V came to 6 bases and at J to 5 bases, leaving 7 bases not matched to a gene. The germline gives CDR1 KGHSH, CDR2 LQKENI. The CDR3 has 14 amino acids. CDR3 sequence: CASSPDRGGTEAFF. The DNA for the CDR3 is TGTGCCAGCTCTCCGGACAGGGGTGGGACTGAAGCTTTCTTT.

There are a few counts of this clone. The rearrangement uses TRBV10-3 and TRBJ1-5; D uncertain. CDR3 length: 13 amino acids. CDR1 is ENHRY, CDR2 SYGVKD, per germline. V gave up 9 bases and J gave up 5 bases, with 14 bases separating them. This CDR3 is CAIGGREDQPQHF. As DNA, the CDR3 is TGTGCCATAGGTGGCAGAGAGGATCAGCCCCAGCATTTT.

The chain employs TRBV29-1 and TRBJ1-1; D perhaps matches TRBD1 (5 bases). The germline V and J ends were trimmed by 4 bases and 3 bases, with 9 bases remaining between them. CDR3 length: 12 amino acids. Germline CDR1 and CDR2: SQVTM and ANQGSEA. This CDR3 is CSVASGYTEAFF. The CDR3 DNA sequence: TGCAGCGTTGCTTCAGGGTACACTGAAGCTTTCTTT.

The chain is built from TRBV6-1 and TRBJ2-6, with D perhaps TRBD1 (5 bases). Germline values: CDR1 MNHNS, CDR2 SASEGT. This CDR3 has 15 amino acids. Trimming cost V 4 bases and J 3 bases, with 10 bases left between them. CDR3 in DNA: TGTGCCAGCAGTGCCGACAGACTTGGGGCCAACGTCCTGACTTTC. As protein: CASSADRLGANVLTF.

The chain links TRBV6-5 to TRBJ2-1; the D is unclear. This CDR3 spans 14 amino acids. Germline values: CDR1 MNHEY, CDR2 SVGAGI. V lost 6 bases and J lost 0, with 9 bases in between. The CDR3 sequence: CASRRSDSYNEQFF. CDR3 sequence (DNA): TGTGCCAGCAGAAGGAGCGACTCCTACAATGAGCAGTTCTTC.

This chain uses TRBV13 with TRBJ2-7; 7 nucleotides align to TRBD1. Germline lookup yields CDR1 PRHDT and CDR2 FYEKMQ (reference sequence). V trimming: 2 bases; J trimming: 9 bases; junction bases outside the gene matches: 4. The CDR3 totals 12 residues. CDR3 nucleotide sequence: TGTGCCAGCAGCTTAACCCCAGGGGGGCAGTACTTC. Its protein is CASSLTPGGQYF.

The chain is built from TRBV10-3 and TRBJ1-1; the match to TRBD1 covers 7 bases. Germline V gives CDR1 ENHRY, CDR2 SYGVKD. V lost 6 bases and J lost 7; bases outside the gene matches: 11. There are 14 residues in the CDR3. The DNA of the CDR3 is TGTGCCATCAGCCGGGACAGCATGTACAGTGAAGCTTTCTTT. Protein: CAISRDSMYSEAFF.

The V gene is TRBV10-3, the J gene TRBJ2-6; no reliable D call. V lost 0 bases, J lost 0 bases, and 3 bases lay in between. This CDR3 region has 15 residues. CDR1 and CDR2 (germline): ENHRY, SYGVKD. The CDR3, as DNA: TGTGCCATCAGTGAGTCTAACTCTGGGGCCAACGTCCTGACTTTC. Translating gives CAISESNSGANVLTF.

CDR3 residues: CASLRTGGNEQYF. The CDR3 bases are TGTGCCAGCCTCCGGACAGGCGGTAACGAGCAGTACTTC. V gene TRBV7-9 combines with J gene TRBJ2-7; 7 positions match TRBD1. The CDR3 runs 13 residues. Germline CDR1 SEHNR, CDR2 FQNEAQ (reference sequence). With 8 bases clipped from V and 5 bases from J, the junction kept 9 bases outside the gene matches. The complete variable domain, with remaining parts taken from reference TRBV7-9 and TRBJ2-7, reads DTGVSQNPRHKITKRGQNVTFRCDPISEHNRLYWYRQTLGQGPEFLTYFQNEAQLEKSRLLSDRFSAERPKGSFSTLEIQRTEQGDSAMYLCASLRTGGNEQYFGPGTRLTVT.

V usage is TRBV4-3 and J usage is TRBJ2-7, with 7 nucleotides matching TRBD1. Unmatched junction bases numbered 6, after V lost 0 bases and J lost 4 bases. In germline, CDR1 is LGHNA, CDR2 YSLEER. The CDR3 has 15 residues. The DNA for the CDR3 is TGCGCCAGCAGCCAAGATGGGGTCAGGGGGTACGAGCAGTACTTC. Amino acids: CASSQDGVRGYEQYF.

The chain uses TRBV12-5 and TRBJ2-1; 8 bases agree with TRBD2. Germline V gene sequence: CDR1 LGHNT, CDR2 FRNRAP. There are 17 residues in the CDR3. V lost 0 bases to trimming and J lost 8 bases; unmatched junction nucleotides: 12. This CDR3 is CASGLVPAGGLQDEQFF. The CDR3 bases are TGTGCTAGTGGTTTGGTACCTGCGGGGGGCCTCCAGGATGAGCAGTTCTTC.

V usage is TRBV4-2 and J usage is TRBJ1-1; D possibly corresponds to TRBD1 (6 bases). Germline V gene data show CDR1 as LGHNA and CDR2 as YNFKEQ. Trimming removed 3 bases at V and 7 bases at J, with 15 bases between. This CDR3 comprises 14 residues. Here the CDR3 DNA reads TGTGCCAGCAGCCAGAGCGGGGGGCGGGGTGAAGCTTTCTTT. Its translation is CASSQSGGRGEAFF.

The rearrangement uses TRBV28 and TRBJ1-2; possibly TRBD1 for D (5 bases). The CDR3 sequence is 14 residues long. Germline V gives CDR1 MDHEN, CDR2 SYDVKM. V was clipped by 2 bases and J by 8 bases, with 15 bases between them. CDR3 in amino acids: CASSLIPGLGGYTF. In DNA form, the CDR3 reads TGTGCCAGCAGTTTAATTCCAGGGCTAGGGGGCTACACCTTC.

This clone was detected only a few times. The CDR3 region has the DNA TGTGCCAGCAGCTCTACAGGGTTTGGCTACACCTTC. Protein: CASSSTGFGYTF. This sequence joins TRBV7-2 and TRBJ1-2; D might be TRBD1 (6 bases). V was clipped by 4 bases and J by 7 bases, with 10 bases between them. Germline assignment: CDR1 SGHTA and CDR2 FQGNSA. This CDR3 comprises 12 residues.

The chain has TRBV2 and TRBJ1-5; 11 bases line up with TRBD1. The germline V gene encodes CDR1 SNHLY and CDR2 FYNNEI. The J segment lost 6 bases and the V segment lost 7 bases, leaving 5 bases of the junction unmatched. The CDR3 is 14 residues long. CDR3 DNA: TGTGCCAGCAAAGGGGACAGGGGGTTTCAGCCCCAGCATTTT. It specifies CASKGDRGFQPQHF. Combining the CDR3 with reference TRBV2 and TRBJ1-5 gives the whole variable domain EPEVTQTPSHQVTQMGQEVILRCVPISNHLYFYWYRQILGQKVEFLVSFYNNEISEKSEIFDDQFSVERPDGSNFTLKIRSTKLEDSAMYFCASKGDRGFQPQHFGDGTRLSIL.

The gene calls are TRBV30 and TRBJ2-5; D is possibly TRBD2 (6 bases). The CDR3 is made up of 13 amino acids. Germline V gene sequence: CDR1 GTSNPN, CDR2 SVGIG (reference sequence). V was cut by 5 bases and J by 5 bases, with 15 bases left in between. The CDR3 nucleotides are TGTGCCTGGCGGGGGTCCCGCTGGGAGACCCAGTACTTC. Translating gives CAWRGSRWETQYF.

This clone was observed once. Written as DNA, the CDR3 is TGTGCCAGCAGAAAACTAGCGGGCCCCACTGATACGCAGTATTTT. Protein sequence: CASRKLAGPTDTQYF. V gene TRBV11-2 combines with J gene TRBJ2-3; 9 nucleotides agree with TRBD2. The CDR3 consists of 15 residues. Looked up from germline, CDR1 is SGHAT and CDR2 is FQNNGV. V was clipped by 6 bases and J by 6 bases; unmatched bases: 10.

This rearrangement joins TRBV10-3 to TRBJ2-7; D unresolved. V dropped 1 base and J dropped 7 bases, with 11 bases sitting between them. The CDR3 is 13 amino acids. Germline V gene lookup returns CDR1 ENHRY and CDR2 SYGVKD. The CDR3 region is CAISELPTPEQYF. DNA of the CDR3: TGTGCCATCAGTGAGTTGCCGACTCCTGAGCAGTACTTC.

The genes are TRBV19 and TRBJ2-3, with D maybe TRBD2 (6 bases). Germline lookup yields CDR1 LNHDA and CDR2 SQIVND (reference sequence). The V end was cut by 1 base, the J end by 6 bases, with 20 bases between. The CDR3 loop spans 17 amino acids. CDR3 coding DNA: TGTGCCAGTAGTATAGTGGGGGGACTCCGGGCCGGGGATACGCAGTATTTT. This translates into CASSIVGGLRAGDTQYF.

This clone appeared a few times. V usage is TRBV4-1 and J usage is TRBJ2-5, with 12 bases aligning to TRBD2. The V gene end was trimmed by 0 bases and the J gene end by 5 bases; junction bases not matched to a gene: 10. Germline V gene data show CDR1 as MGHRA and CDR2 as YSYEKL. The CDR3 is 18 amino acids. The CDR3 sequence is CASSQDGRLAGGRETQYF. CDR3 in DNA: TGCGCCAGCAGCCAAGATGGGAGGCTAGCGGGGGGGCGGGAGACCCAGTACTTC.

V is TRBV5-1 and J is TRBJ2-7, with D possibly being TRBD1 (6 bases). CDR1 and CDR2 from the germline V gene are SGHRS and YFSETQ. V gave up 4 bases and J gave up 1 base, with 9 bases separating them. The CDR3 totals 13 residues. CDR3 coding DNA: TGCGCCAGCAGCGGGGGACATTCCTACGAGCAGTACTTC. It yields the protein CASSGGHSYEQYF.

A few counts support this clone. DNA of the CDR3: TGTGCCAGCAGTCCACCTCAGGCTGAAGCTTTCTTT. Residues: CASSPPQAEAFF. This chain connects TRBV6-5 to TRBJ1-1; no clear D gene. The CDR3 runs 12 residues. Germline V gives CDR1 MNHEY, CDR2 SVGAGI. The V gene lost 5 bases and the J gene lost 6 bases, with 10 bases spanning the gap.

J is TRBJ2-2 and V is TRBV28; the match to TRBD1 covers 8 bases. The CDR3 contains 17 residues. V dropped 8 bases and J dropped 5; count of bases not matched to a gene: 16. CDR1 is MDHEN, CDR2 SYDVKM, per germline. The CDR3 coding sequence is TGTGCCAGCGGGCCTCAGGGCAGGGGGCTAAGGACCGGGGAGCTGTTTTTT. It translates to CASGPQGRGLRTGELFF.

In DNA form, the CDR3 reads TGTGCCAGCAGCTTAAGGGCTAGCGGGGGGCCTAGCACAGATACGCAGTATTTT. This gives the protein CASSLRASGGPSTDTQYF. J is TRBJ2-3 and V is TRBV7-8; TRBD2 aligns across 11 bases. CDR3 length equals 18 residues. Trimming at V came to 2 bases and at J to 0 bases, leaving 7 bases not matched to a gene. The germline V gene has CDR1 SGHVS and CDR2 FQNEAQ.

The chain uses TRBV5-1 and TRBJ1-6; D is undetermined. Germline V gives CDR1 SGHRS, CDR2 YFSETQ. This CDR3 is built from 16 residues. Trimming left V 0 bases short and J 8 bases short, with 15 bases between. The CDR3 DNA is TGCGCCAGCAGCTTGGAAGGAGGGAGTACGGATTCACCCCTCCACTTT. Protein: CASSLEGGSTDSPLHF.

CDR3 nucleotide sequence: TGTGCCAGCAATGACAGGGGGCGCACAGATACGCAGTATTTT. Protein sequence: CASNDRGRTDTQYF. V usage is TRBV11-2 and J usage is TRBJ2-3; 10 bases line up with TRBD1. There are 14 residues in the CDR3. V lost 7 bases, J lost 1 base, and 2 bases stayed unmatched. CDR1 is SGHAT and CDR2 is FQNNGV in the germline V gene.

This clone was observed a handful of times. V is TRBV7-6 and J is TRBJ2-1; D may be TRBD2 (6 bases). With 5 bases removed from V and 6 bases from J, the gap between germline ends came to 14 bases. The germline CDR1 and CDR2 sequences are SGHVS and FNYEAQ. The CDR3 covers 14 residues. The CDR3 sequence is CASSLGEAFNEQFF. The CDR3 bases are TGTGCCAGCAGCCTGGGGGAGGCTTTCAATGAGCAGTTCTTC. The full variable domain, with the rest looked up from reference TRBV7-6 and TRBJ2-1, is GAGVSQSPRYKVTKRGQDVALRCDPISGHVSLYWYRQALGQGPEFLTYFNYEAQQDKSGLPNDRFSAERPEGSISTLTIQRTEQRDSAMYRCASSLGEAFNEQFFGPGTRLTVL.